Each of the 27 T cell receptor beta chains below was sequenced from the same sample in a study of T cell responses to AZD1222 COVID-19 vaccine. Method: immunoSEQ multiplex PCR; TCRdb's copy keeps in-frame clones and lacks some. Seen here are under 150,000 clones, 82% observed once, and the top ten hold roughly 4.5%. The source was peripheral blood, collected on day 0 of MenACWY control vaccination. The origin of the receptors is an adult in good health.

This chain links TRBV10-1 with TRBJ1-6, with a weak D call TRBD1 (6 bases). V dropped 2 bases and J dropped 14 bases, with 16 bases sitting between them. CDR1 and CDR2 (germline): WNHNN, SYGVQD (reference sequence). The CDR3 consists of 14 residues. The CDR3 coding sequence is TGCGCCAGCAGTGAGGTACAGGGCTTCGTTGCCCTCCACTTT. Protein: CASSEVQGFVALHF.

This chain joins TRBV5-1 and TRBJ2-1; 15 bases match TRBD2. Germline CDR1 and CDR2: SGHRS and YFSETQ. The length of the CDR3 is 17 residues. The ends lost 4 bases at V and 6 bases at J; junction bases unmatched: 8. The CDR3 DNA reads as TGCGCCAGCAGCCCCGGACTAGCGGGGGGGCTGACCAATGAGCAGTTCTTC. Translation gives CASSPGLAGGLTNEQFF.

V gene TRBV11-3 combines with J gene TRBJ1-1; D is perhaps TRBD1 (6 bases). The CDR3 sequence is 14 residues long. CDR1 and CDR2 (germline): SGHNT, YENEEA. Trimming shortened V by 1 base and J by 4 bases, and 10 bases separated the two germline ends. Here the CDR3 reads CASSLGQGRTEAFF. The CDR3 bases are TGTGCCAGCAGCTTAGGTCAGGGGCGCACTGAAGCTTTCTTT.

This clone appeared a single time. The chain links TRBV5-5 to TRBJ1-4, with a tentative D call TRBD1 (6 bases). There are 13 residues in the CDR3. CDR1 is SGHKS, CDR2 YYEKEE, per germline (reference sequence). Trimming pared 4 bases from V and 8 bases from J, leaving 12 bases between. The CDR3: CASSIQGGEKLFF. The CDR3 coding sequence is TGTGCCAGCAGCATACAGGGAGGCGAAAAACTGTTTTTT.

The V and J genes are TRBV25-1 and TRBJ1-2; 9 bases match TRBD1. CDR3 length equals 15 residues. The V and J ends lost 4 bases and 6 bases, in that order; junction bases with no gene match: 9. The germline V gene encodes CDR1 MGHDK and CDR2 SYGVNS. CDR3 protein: CASSVTGGEWNGYTF. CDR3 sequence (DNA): TGTGCCAGCAGTGTAACAGGGGGCGAGTGGAATGGCTACACCTTC.

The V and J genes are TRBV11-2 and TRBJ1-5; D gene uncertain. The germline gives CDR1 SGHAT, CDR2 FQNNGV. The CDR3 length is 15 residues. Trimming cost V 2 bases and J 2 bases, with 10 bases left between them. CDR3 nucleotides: TGTGCCAGCAGCTTATCCTCCTATCGCAATCAGCCCCAGCATTTT. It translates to CASSLSSYRNQPQHF.

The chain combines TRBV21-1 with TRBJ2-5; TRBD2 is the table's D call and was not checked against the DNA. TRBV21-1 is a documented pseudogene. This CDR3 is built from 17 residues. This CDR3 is CASPRWGGRPGGETQYF. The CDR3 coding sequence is TGTGCCAGCCCCCGATGGGGAGGCCGTCCGGGTGGAGAGACCCAGTACTTC.

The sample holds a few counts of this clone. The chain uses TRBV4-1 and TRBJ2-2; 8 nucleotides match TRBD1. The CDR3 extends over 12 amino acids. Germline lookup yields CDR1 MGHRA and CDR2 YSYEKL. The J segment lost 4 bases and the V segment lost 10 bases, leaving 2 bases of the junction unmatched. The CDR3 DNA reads TGCGCCACAACAGGGGGCACCGGGGAGCTGTTTTTT. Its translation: CATTGGTGELFF.

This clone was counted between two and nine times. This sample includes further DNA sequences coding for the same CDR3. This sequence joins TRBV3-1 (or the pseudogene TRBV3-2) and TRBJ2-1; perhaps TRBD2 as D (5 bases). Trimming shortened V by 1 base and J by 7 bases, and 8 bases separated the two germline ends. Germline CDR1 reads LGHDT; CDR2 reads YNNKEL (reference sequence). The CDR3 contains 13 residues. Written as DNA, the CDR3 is TGTGCCAGCAGCCAAGTTCGGGGTAATGAGCAGTTCTTC. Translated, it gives CASSQVRGNEQFF.

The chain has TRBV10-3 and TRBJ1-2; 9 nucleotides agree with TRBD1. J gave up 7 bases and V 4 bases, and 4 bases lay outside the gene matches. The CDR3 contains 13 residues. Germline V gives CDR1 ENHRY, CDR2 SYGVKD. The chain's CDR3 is CAISGTGEGGYTF. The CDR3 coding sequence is TGTGCCATCAGTGGGACAGGGGAGGGTGGCTACACCTTC.

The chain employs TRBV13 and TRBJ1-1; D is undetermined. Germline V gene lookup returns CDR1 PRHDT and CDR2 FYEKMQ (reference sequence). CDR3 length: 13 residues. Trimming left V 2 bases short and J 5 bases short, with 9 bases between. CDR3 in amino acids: CASSLYQATEAFF. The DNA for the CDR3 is TGTGCCAGCAGCTTATACCAAGCGACTGAAGCTTTCTTT.

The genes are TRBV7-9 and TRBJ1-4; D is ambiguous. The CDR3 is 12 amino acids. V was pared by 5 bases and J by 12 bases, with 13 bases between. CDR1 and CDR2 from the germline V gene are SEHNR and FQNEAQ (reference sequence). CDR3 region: CASSPSGAELFF. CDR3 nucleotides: TGTGCCAGCAGCCCCTCGGGAGCAGAACTGTTTTTT.

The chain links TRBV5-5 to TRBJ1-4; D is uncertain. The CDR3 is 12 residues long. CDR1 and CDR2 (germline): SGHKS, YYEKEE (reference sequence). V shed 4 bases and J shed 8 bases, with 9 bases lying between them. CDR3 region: CASSPIEEKLFF. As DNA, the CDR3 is TGTGCCAGCAGCCCTATAGAGGAAAAACTGTTTTTT. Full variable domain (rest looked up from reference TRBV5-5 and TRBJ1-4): DAGVTQSPTHLIKTRGQQVTLRCSPISGHKSVSWYQQVLGQGPQFIFQYYEKEERGRGNFPDRFSARQFPNYSSELNVNALLLGDSALYLCASSPIEEKLFFGSGTQLSVL.

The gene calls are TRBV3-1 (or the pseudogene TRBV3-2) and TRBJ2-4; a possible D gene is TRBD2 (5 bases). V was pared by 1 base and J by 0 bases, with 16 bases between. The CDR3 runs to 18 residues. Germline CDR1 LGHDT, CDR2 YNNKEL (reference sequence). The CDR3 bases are TGTGCCAGCAGCCAAGCTCCCTGGACTGCCTTAGCCAAAAACATTCAGTACTTC. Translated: CASSQAPWTALAKNIQYF.

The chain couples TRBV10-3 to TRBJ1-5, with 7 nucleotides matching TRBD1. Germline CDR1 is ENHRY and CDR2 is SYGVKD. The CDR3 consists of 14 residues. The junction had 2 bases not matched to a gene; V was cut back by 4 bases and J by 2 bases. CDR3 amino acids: CAISAQGGNQPQHF. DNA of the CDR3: TGTGCCATCAGTGCCCAGGGGGGCAATCAGCCCCAGCATTTT.

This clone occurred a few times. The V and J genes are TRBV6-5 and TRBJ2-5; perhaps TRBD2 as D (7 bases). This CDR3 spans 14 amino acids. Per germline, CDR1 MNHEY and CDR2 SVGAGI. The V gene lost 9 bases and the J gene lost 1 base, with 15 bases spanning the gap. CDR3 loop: CASSGGAGQETQYF. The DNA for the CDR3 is TGTGCCAGTTCGGGGGGCGCTGGCCAAGAGACCCAGTACTTC.

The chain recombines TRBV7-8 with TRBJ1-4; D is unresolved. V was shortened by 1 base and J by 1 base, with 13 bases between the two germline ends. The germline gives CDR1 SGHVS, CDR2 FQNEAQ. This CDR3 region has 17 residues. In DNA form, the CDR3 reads TGTGCCAGCAGCTTAGTCTTCGGCGGGCTAACTAATGAAAAACTGTTTTTT. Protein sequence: CASSLVFGGLTNEKLFF.

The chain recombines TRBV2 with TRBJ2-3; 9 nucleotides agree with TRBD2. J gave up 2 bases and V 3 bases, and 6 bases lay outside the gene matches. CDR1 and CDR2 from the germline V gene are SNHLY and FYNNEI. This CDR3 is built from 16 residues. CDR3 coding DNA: TGTGCCAGCAGTGACGGGCTAGCGGGGTACACAGATACGCAGTATTTT. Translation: CASSDGLAGYTDTQYF.

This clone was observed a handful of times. CDR3 amino acids: CASSQSPTNEKLFF. The CDR3 nucleotides are TGTGCCAGCAGCCAAAGTCCAACTAATGAAAAACTGTTTTTT. J is TRBJ1-4 and V is TRBV3-1 (or the pseudogene TRBV3-2); D not resolved. Per the germline V gene, CDR1 is LGHDT and CDR2 is YNNKEL (reference sequence). Trimming shortened V by 2 bases and J by 0 bases, and 4 bases separated the two germline ends. The CDR3 covers 14 residues.

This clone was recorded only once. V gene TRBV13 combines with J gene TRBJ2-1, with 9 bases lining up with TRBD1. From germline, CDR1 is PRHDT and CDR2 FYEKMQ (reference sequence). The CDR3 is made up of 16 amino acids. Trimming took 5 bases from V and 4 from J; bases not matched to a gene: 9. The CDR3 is CASSAHRDRVYNEQFF. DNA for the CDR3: TGTGCCAGCAGCGCTCACCGGGACAGGGTTTACAATGAGCAGTTCTTC.

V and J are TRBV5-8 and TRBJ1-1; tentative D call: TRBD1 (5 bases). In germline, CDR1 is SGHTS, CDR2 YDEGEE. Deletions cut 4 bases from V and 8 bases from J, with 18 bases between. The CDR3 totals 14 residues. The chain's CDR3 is CASSLEGWGSEAFF. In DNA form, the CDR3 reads TGTGCCAGCAGCCTAGAGGGGTGGGGGTCCGAAGCTTTCTTT.

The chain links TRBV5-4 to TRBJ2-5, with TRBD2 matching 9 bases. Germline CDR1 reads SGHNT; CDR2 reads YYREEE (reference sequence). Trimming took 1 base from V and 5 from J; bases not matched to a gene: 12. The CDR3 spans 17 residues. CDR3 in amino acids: CASSLRRGGRGVETQYF. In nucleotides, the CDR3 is TGTGCCAGCAGCTTGAGGCGGGGGGGCCGGGGAGTCGAGACCCAGTACTTC.

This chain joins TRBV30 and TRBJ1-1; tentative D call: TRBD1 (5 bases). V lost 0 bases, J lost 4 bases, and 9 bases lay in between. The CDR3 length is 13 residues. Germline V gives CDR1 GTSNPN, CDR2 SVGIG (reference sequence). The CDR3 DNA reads TGTGCCTGGAGTGTACAAAGGGGCACTGAAGCTTTCTTT. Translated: CAWSVQRGTEAFF.

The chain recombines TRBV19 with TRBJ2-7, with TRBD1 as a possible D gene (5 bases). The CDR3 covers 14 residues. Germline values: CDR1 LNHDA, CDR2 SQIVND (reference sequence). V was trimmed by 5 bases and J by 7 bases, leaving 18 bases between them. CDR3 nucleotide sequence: TGTGCCAGTAGTTTGTGGCAGGGAAATGGAGAGCAGTACTTC. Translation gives CASSLWQGNGEQYF.

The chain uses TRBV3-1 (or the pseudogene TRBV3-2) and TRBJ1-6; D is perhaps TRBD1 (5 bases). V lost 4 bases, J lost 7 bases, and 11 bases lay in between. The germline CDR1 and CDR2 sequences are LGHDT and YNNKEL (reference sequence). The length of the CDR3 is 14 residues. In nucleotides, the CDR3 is TGTGCCAGCAGCCTTCAGGGTAACAATTCACCCCTCCACTTT. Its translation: CASSLQGNNSPLHF.

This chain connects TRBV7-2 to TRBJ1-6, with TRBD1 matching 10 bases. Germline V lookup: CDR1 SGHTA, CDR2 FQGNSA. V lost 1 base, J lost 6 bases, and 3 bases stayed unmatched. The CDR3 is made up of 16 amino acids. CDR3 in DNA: TGTGCCAGCAGCTTAGGACAGGGGGCTCGTAATTCACCCCTCCACTTT. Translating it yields CASSLGQGARNSPLHF.

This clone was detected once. CDR3 coding DNA: TGTGCCAGCATTACCCCGCAGGGGGCCGGAGGGCGCTACACCTTC. It translates to CASITPQGAGGRYTF. The rearrangement links TRBV28 to TRBJ1-2, with 8 bases fitting TRBD1. After removal of 7 bases from V and 9 bases from J, the junction contained 16 bases not matched to a gene. Germline CDR1 and CDR2: MDHEN and SYDVKM. CDR3 length: 15 residues.